These 26 T cell receptor beta chains share one sample of origin, sequenced in a study of blood T cell repertoires in COVID-19. Assay used: immunoSEQ multiplex PCR; TCRdb lists only in-frame clones, some missing. In the table there are about 95,000 clones, about 90% of which are singletons. Sequenced material: peripheral blood. All receptors derive from a man in his forties or fifties with COVID-19, enrolled during active disease.

This chain uses TRBV5-1 with TRBJ2-5; TRBD2 matches at 7 bases. V shed 0 bases and J 4 bases; nucleotides not matched to a gene: 0. This CDR3 spans 13 amino acids. Germline V gene data show CDR1 as SGHRS and CDR2 as YFSETQ. The CDR3 loop reads CASSLGTRETQYF. DNA of the CDR3: TGCGCCAGCAGCTTGGGGACTAGAGAGACCCAGTACTTC.

The genes are TRBV3-1 (or the pseudogene TRBV3-2) and TRBJ1-2, with D possibly matching TRBD1 (6 bases). CDR3 length: 14 amino acids. Germline CDR1 LGHDT, CDR2 YNNKEL (reference sequence). The germline V and J ends were trimmed by 5 bases and 4 bases, with 14 bases remaining between them. CDR3 DNA: TGTGCCAGCAGCGGGGGCAGGGTCCTCTATGGCTACACCTTC. Translating gives CASSGGRVLYGYTF.

The genes are TRBV3-1 (or the pseudogene TRBV3-2) and TRBJ2-1; 11 bases map to TRBD2. CDR3 length: 16 residues. Per the germline V gene, CDR1 is LGHDT and CDR2 is YNNKEL (reference sequence). After removal of 4 bases from V and 10 bases from J, the junction contained 12 bases not matched to a gene. CDR3 sequence reads: CASSRTSLAGAGEQFF. The CDR3 region has the DNA TGTGCCAGCAGCCGGACGTCACTAGCGGGGGCAGGGGAGCAGTTCTTC.

This rearrangement joins TRBV7-9 to TRBJ1-5, with D perhaps matching TRBD1 (6 bases). Germline V CDR1 and CDR2: SEHNR, FQNEAQ (reference sequence). With 4 bases removed from V and 0 bases from J, the gap between germline ends came to 16 bases. The CDR3 has 17 residues. The CDR3 bases are TGTGCCAGCAGCTCTGTCCCTCGGACAGTTAGCAATCAGCCCCAGCATTTT. Its protein product is CASSSVPRTVSNQPQHF.

The chain recombines TRBV7-2 with TRBJ1-1; 8 bases are shared with TRBD1. V was clipped by 5 bases and J by 8 bases; unmatched bases: 13. The CDR3 spans 15 residues. CDR1 is SGHTA and CDR2 is FQGNSA in the germline V gene. In DNA form, the CDR3 reads TGTGCCAGCAGCGCCTTGGACAGGGTGGGTTTGGAAGCTTTCTTT. Translation gives CASSALDRVGLEAFF.

The rearrangement joins TRBV6-5 to TRBJ1-2; TRBD1 matches 8 bases. The V gene end was trimmed by 5 bases and the J gene end by 4 bases; junction bases not matched to a gene: 6. The CDR3 runs 14 residues. Germline CDR1 MNHEY, CDR2 SVGAGI. The CDR3 reads CASSKDRVIYGYTF. DNA of the CDR3: TGTGCCAGCAGTAAGGACAGGGTGATCTATGGCTACACCTTC.

J is TRBJ2-1 and V is TRBV7-6; TRBD2 is a possible D gene (6 bases). CDR3 size: 17 residues. Trimming removed 1 base from V and 0 bases from J, with 13 bases in between. Germline CDR1 SGHVS, CDR2 FNYEAQ. The CDR3 DNA is TGTGCCAGCAGCTTAGGCTTATCCGGGGGCTCCTACAATGAGCAGTTCTTC. Amino acids: CASSLGLSGGSYNEQFF.

The V call is TRBV5-1, the J call TRBJ2-1; D remains unclear. This CDR3 is 14 amino acids long. Germline V CDR1 and CDR2: SGHRS, YFSETQ. Trimming took off 1 base at V and 0 bases at J, with 5 bases between the two ends. The CDR3 is CASSLFGSYNEQFF. The CDR3 region has the DNA TGCGCCAGCAGCTTGTTCGGCTCCTACAATGAGCAGTTCTTC.

V usage is TRBV7-9 and J usage is TRBJ1-1; TRBD1 matches at 7 bases. The CDR3 length is 18 residues. Germline CDR1 SEHNR, CDR2 FQNEAQ (reference sequence). V lost 5 bases, J lost 7 bases, and 22 bases stayed unmatched. The CDR3 protein is CASSTGVGSGGRQGEAFF. As DNA, the CDR3 is TGTGCCAGCAGCACCGGGGTGGGGAGCGGTGGGCGACAGGGTGAAGCTTTCTTT.

CDR3 loop: CASSPRSEGKLFF. The CDR3 DNA sequence: TGTGCCAGCAGCCCCCGGTCCGAGGGAAAACTGTTTTTT. The chain links TRBV12-1 to TRBJ1-4. TRBV12-1 is flagged as a pseudogene. The CDR3 runs to 13 residues.

The genes are TRBV28 and TRBJ2-7; possibly TRBD2 for D (7 bases). The V and J ends lost 10 bases and 4 bases respectively, with 14 bases between them. Germline CDR1 and CDR2: MDHEN and SYDVKM. There are 12 residues in the CDR3. The CDR3 sequence is CATRGGPYEQYF. CDR3 DNA: TGTGCCACGAGGGGGGGGCCTTACGAGCAGTACTTC.

This clone showed up just once. This chain connects TRBV7-9 to TRBJ2-3; 14 bases agree with TRBD2. Per germline, CDR1 SEHNR and CDR2 FQNEAQ (reference sequence). The CDR3 has 17 residues. V was pared by 5 bases and J by 1 base, with 5 bases of the junction left unmatched. The CDR3 DNA reads as TGTGCCAGCAGCCGGACTAGCGGGGGGCCGGGCACAGATACGCAGTATTTT. Amino acid sequence: CASSRTSGGPGTDTQYF.

In its sample, this clone was seen once. The J gene is TRBJ1-2, the V gene TRBV30; D is perhaps TRBD1 (6 bases). The CDR3 runs to 15 residues. Germline CDR1 is GTSNPN and CDR2 is SVGIG (reference sequence). V lost 4 bases, J lost 0 bases, and 15 bases lay in between. CDR3 amino acids: CAWTKGGTTNYGYTF. In DNA form, the CDR3 reads TGTGCCTGGACGAAAGGGGGGACTACTAACTATGGCTACACCTTC. The variable domain in full, completed from reference TRBV30 and TRBJ1-2, reads SQTIHQWPATLVQPVGSPLSLECTVEGTSNPNLYWYRQAAGRGLQLLFYSVGIGQISSEVPQNLSASRPQDRQFILSSKKLLLSDSGFYLCAWTKGGTTNYGYTFGSGTRLTVV.

This clone was counted once. The chain employs TRBV7-9 and TRBJ2-5, with TRBD1 matching over 8 bases. V was pared by 1 base and J by 4 bases, with 2 bases of the junction left unmatched. CDR3 size: 14 residues. Germline lookup yields CDR1 SEHNR and CDR2 FQNEAQ (reference sequence). CDR3 sequence: CASSLGTGRETQYF. CDR3 DNA: TGTGCCAGCAGCTTAGGGACAGGGAGAGAGACCCAGTACTTC.

The J gene is TRBJ2-5, the V gene TRBV21-1; TRBD2 reflects the table's D call only, with no check against the DNA. TRBV21-1 is deemed a pseudogene. CDR3 size: 17 residues. This chain's CDR3 is CASSKDSGTAGGETQYF. The CDR3 DNA reads as TGTGCCAGCAGCAAAGATTCGGGAACAGCGGGGGGAGAGACCCAGTACTTC.

V gene TRBV20-1 combines with J gene TRBJ2-1; perhaps TRBD1 as D (6 bases). Germline V CDR1 and CDR2: DFQATT, SNEGSKA (reference sequence). V lost 6 bases and J 5 bases, leaving 8 bases between the germline ends. CDR3 size: 11 residues. CDR3 loop: CSAWTDNEQFF. The CDR3 region has the DNA TGCAGTGCCTGGACAGACAATGAGCAGTTCTTC.

The chain carries TRBV3-1 (or the pseudogene TRBV3-2) and TRBJ1-4; D is unclear. V lost 1 base and J 8 bases, leaving 8 bases between the germline ends. Germline lookup yields CDR1 LGHDT and CDR2 YNNKEL (reference sequence). This CDR3 region has 13 residues. CDR3 coding DNA: TGTGCCAGCAGCCAAGCTCCACACGAAAAACTGTTTTTT. Protein sequence: CASSQAPHEKLFF.

This clone showed up just a few times. The chain has TRBV27 and TRBJ1-2; TRBD1 matches at 8 bases. This CDR3 is built from 15 residues. With 5 bases clipped from V and 5 bases from J, the junction kept 10 bases outside the gene matches. CDR1 is MNHEY, CDR2 SMNVEV, per germline (reference sequence). The CDR3 DNA sequence: TGTGCCAGCAGTCCCGGGGCAGGGGGCAGGTATGGCTACACCTTC. The encoded protein is CASSPGAGGRYGYTF.

This clone was detected only once. This sequence joins TRBV3-1 (or the pseudogene TRBV3-2) and TRBJ2-1; TRBD1 agrees at 8 bases. Germline V CDR1 and CDR2: LGHDT, YNNKEL (reference sequence). The CDR3 is 15 amino acids. The V segment lost 5 bases and the J segment 8 bases; nucleotides outside the gene matches: 11. The CDR3 loop reads CASSTRTGSVYEQFF. Here the CDR3 DNA reads TGTGCCAGCAGCACCCGGACAGGGAGTGTGTATGAGCAGTTCTTC.

There are a few counts of this clone. The chain uses TRBV27 and TRBJ1-6; TRBD1 might be the D (5 bases). The V gene's germline CDR1 is MNHEY and CDR2 SMNVEV (reference sequence). V was trimmed by 5 bases and J by 0 bases, leaving 11 bases between them. CDR3 size: 16 residues. The CDR3, as DNA: TGTGCCAGCAGTCACCGGGGGAGCTCCTATAATTCACCCCTCCACTTT. Translating it yields CASSHRGSSYNSPLHF.

In its sample, this clone was seen once. The V gene is TRBV13, the J gene TRBJ2-1, with TRBD1 matching 9 bases. Germline V gene sequence: CDR1 PRHDT, CDR2 FYEKMQ (reference sequence). CDR3 length: 15 amino acids. J lost 5 bases, V lost 5 bases, and 7 bases had no gene match. In nucleotides, the CDR3 is TGTGCCAGCAGCCAGATCCGGGACAGGGACAATGAGCAGTTCTTC. Translation: CASSQIRDRDNEQFF.

The chain is built from TRBV9 and TRBJ1-2, with D possibly being TRBD1 (6 bases). In germline, CDR1 is SGDLS, CDR2 YYNGEE. The CDR3 has 17 residues. Trimming pared 3 bases from V and 6 bases from J, leaving 24 bases between. The CDR3 bases are TGTGCCAGCAGCGGAAACCGACTAACAGGGAACGCGGATGGCTACACCTTC. Protein product: CASSGNRLTGNADGYTF.

V is TRBV19 and J is TRBJ1-2; tentative D call: TRBD1 (5 bases). The V and J ends lost 2 bases and 8 bases respectively, with 18 bases between them. Germline V CDR1 and CDR2: LNHDA, SQIVND (reference sequence). The CDR3 has 15 amino acids. The CDR3 DNA reads TGTGCCAGTAGTATACTCCCCCAGGGATTGGAAGGCTACACCTTC. Translating it yields CASSILPQGLEGYTF.

This sequence joins TRBV7-8 and TRBJ2-7, with 7 positions matching TRBD2. The CDR3 has 13 residues. V lost 5 bases and J lost 5; bases outside the gene matches: 6. Germline values: CDR1 SGHVS, CDR2 FQNEAQ. As DNA, the CDR3 is TGTGCCAGCAGCCCTCGGGGAGGGGACGAGCAGTACTTC. It encodes CASSPRGGDEQYF. Complete variable domain (other parts from reference TRBV7-8 and TRBJ2-7): GAGVSQSPRYKVAKRGQDVALRCDPISGHVSLFWYQQALGQGPEFLTYFQNEAQLDKSGLPSDRFFAERPEGSVSTLKIQRTQQEDSAVYLCASSPRGGDEQYFGPGTRLTVT.

This chain uses TRBV7-2 with TRBJ2-1, with 11 nucleotides matching TRBD1. The CDR3 length is 16 residues. V shed 0 bases, J shed 8 bases, and the junction held 6 bases outside the gene matches. In germline, CDR1 is SGHTA, CDR2 FQGNSA. The CDR3 DNA sequence: TGTGCCAGCAGCTTAGCGGCCGGGACAGGGGGAGATGAGCAGTTCTTC. Protein product: CASSLAAGTGGDEQFF.

The chain has TRBV28 and TRBJ2-7, with D perhaps TRBD2 (7 bases). Germline V gene data show CDR1 as MDHEN and CDR2 as SYDVKM. V was shortened by 3 bases and J by 5 bases, with 11 bases between the two germline ends. The CDR3 extends over 13 amino acids. CDR3 DNA sequence: TGTGCCAGCAGTTTCCGGGGGGCAAACGAGCAGTACTTC. Translation gives CASSFRGANEQYF.